This T cell receptor (beta chain) was captured by sequencing in a study of neurological immune-mediated disorders. Regarding the study as a whole: TCR clonal expansion peaked in HTLV-1-associated myelopathy patients and was lowest in multiple sclerosis patients. For the multiple sclerosis repertoire cluster, an association with any clinical or MRI feature was absent.

This clonotype was seen many times. Its specificity is not known. The germline CDR1 and CDR2 sequences are KGHSH and LQKENI. The length of the CDR3 is 16 residues. V shed 2 bases and J shed 7 bases, with 18 bases lying between them. Over 180 million TCR-beta sequences from 15-18 subjects were obtained in each sequencing run. TCRdb re-called the 5' RACE reads with MiXCR, one entry per CDR3 protein. The sample gives 130,000 or so distinct CDR3 sequences, 3.2% of which show up once; 1.3% is in the top ten. This chain links TRBV18 with TRBJ1-5; no clear D. Source material: PBMCs. The TCR was taken from a woman in her 30s with multiple sclerosis. The CDR3 DNA follows: TGTGCCAGCTCACCATCTGGGGTCGATAGGGTACAGCCCCAGCATTTT. This translates into CASSPSGVDRVQPQHF.